The 4 T cell receptor beta chains below come from one sample, sequenced in a study of CD8+ T cells in alopecia areata. In each case, RNA was isolated and then reverse transcribed into cDNA as the sequencing template. Produced via immunoSEQ multiplex PCR; TCRdb's table is partial and in-frame only. In the table there are about 110,000 clones, approximately 63% of which are singletons. Sequencing used CD8+ T cells sorted from blood. The receptors originated from a human donor in good health.

The V call is TRBV30, the J call TRBJ1-1; D uncertain. From germline, CDR1 is GTSNPN and CDR2 SVGIG (reference sequence). With 5 bases removed from V and 4 bases from J, the gap between germline ends came to 11 bases. CDR3 length: 12 residues. The chain's CDR3 is CAWDPAGTEAFF. CDR3 bases: TGTGCCTGGGATCCGGCGGGCACTGAAGCTTTCTTT. Combining the CDR3 with reference TRBV30 and TRBJ1-1 gives the whole variable domain SQTIHQWPATLVQPVGSPLSLECTVEGTSNPNLYWYRQAAGRGLQLLFYSVGIGQISSEVPQNLSASRPQDRQFILSSKKLLLSDSGFYLCAWDPAGTEAFFGQGTRLTVV.

V usage is TRBV28 and J usage is TRBJ1-6, with 7 positions matching TRBD1. Germline CDR1 and CDR2: MDHEN and SYDVKM. V lost 3 bases to trimming and J lost 6 bases; unmatched junction nucleotides: 5. The CDR3 consists of 15 residues. The CDR3 loop reads CASSFRGEANSPLHF. DNA for the CDR3: TGTGCCAGCAGTTTCAGGGGGGAGGCTAATTCACCCCTCCACTTT.

V and J are TRBV29-1 and TRBJ2-7, with 12 nucleotides matching TRBD1. Germline CDR1 and CDR2: SQVTM and ANQGSEA. The CDR3 is made up of 14 amino acids. Germline trimming cut 6 bases from V and 4 bases from J; bases unmatched to any gene: 7. The CDR3 DNA is TGCAGCGTGGTACCGGGACAGGGGGCTTACGAGCAGTACTTC. Its protein product is CSVVPGQGAYEQYF.

The chain uses TRBV4-1 and TRBJ2-5; possibly TRBD1 for D (6 bases). Germline V gene sequence: CDR1 MGHRA, CDR2 YSYEKL. Trimming pared 7 bases from V and 4 bases from J, leaving 19 bases between. The CDR3 covers 15 residues. The CDR3 bases are TGCGCCAGCACCGCGTCAACAGGGACCGGAGAGACCCAGTACTTC. This codes for CASTASTGTGETQYF.